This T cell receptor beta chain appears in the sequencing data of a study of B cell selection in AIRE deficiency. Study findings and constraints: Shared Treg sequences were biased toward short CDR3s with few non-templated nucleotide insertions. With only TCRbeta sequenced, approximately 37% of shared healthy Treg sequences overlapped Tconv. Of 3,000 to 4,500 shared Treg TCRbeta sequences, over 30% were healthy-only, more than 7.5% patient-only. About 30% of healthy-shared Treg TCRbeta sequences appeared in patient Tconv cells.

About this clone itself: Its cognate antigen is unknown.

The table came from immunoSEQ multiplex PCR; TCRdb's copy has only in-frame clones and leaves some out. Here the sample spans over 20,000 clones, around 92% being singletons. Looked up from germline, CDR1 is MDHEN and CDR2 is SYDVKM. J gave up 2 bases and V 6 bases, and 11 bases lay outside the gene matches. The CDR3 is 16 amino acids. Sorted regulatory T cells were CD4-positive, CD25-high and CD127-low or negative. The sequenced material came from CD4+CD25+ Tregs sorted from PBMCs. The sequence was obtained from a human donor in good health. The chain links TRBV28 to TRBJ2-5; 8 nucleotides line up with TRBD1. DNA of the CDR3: TGTGCCAGCAGCCGGGACAGGATAAAAATACAAGAGACCCAGTACTTC. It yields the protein CASSRDRIKIQETQYF.